This T cell receptor (beta chain) was retrieved from a study of cytomegalovirus exposure and HLA in healthy donors. General study results and limits: HLA alleles showed associations with 16,951 TCR beta sequences in a later analysis, at a 0.05 false discovery rate. When analyzed later, a missense DCLRE1C variant was found to be linked to TCR beta V- and J-gene trimming.

Amplification used 60 Vbeta primers and 13 Jbeta primers. The data were produced by immunoSEQ multiplex PCR, yet TCRdb's version contains in-frame clones alone and is incomplete. The sample has about 150,000 clones, roughly 78% seen once. The CDR3 has 14 residues. V was cut by 5 bases and J by 4 bases, with 12 bases left in between. Per germline, CDR1 KGHSH and CDR2 LQKENI. Notes on this clone: The antigen is unknown.

This sequence joins TRBV18 and TRBJ2-1; D is perhaps TRBD2 (5 bases). The clonotype originates from a man over 45 in good health and CMV-seropositive. Sequencing was performed on PBMCs. CDR3 residues: CASSNGSGYNEQFF. The DNA of the CDR3 is TGTGCCAGCTCAAATGGGAGTGGGTACAATGAGCAGTTCTTC.